This T cell receptor beta chain is drawn from a study of T cell responses to AZD1222 COVID-19 vaccine. The protocol was immunoSEQ multiplex PCR, while the TCRdb copy is restricted to in-frame clones and leaves out a portion. The sample has roughly 50,000 clones, about 89% seen once. This CDR3 is 13 amino acids long. V was pared by 0 bases and J by 12 bases, with 13 bases between. The germline CDR1 and CDR2 sequences are SGHDT and YYEEEE. About this clone itself: The antigen remains undetermined.

Whole-study findings and limits: Elevations in Spike-specific TCR breadth and depth followed administration of two AZD1222 doses. White British donors predominated, females outnumbered males, and clonal diversity was possibly underestimated.

The chain joins TRBV5-6 to TRBJ1-5, with D maybe TRBD1 (5 bases). The source is an adult who received the AZD1222 COVID-19 vaccine. The sample here was peripheral blood, taken 28 days after the second AZD1222 dose. This chain's CDR3 is CASSLGLGTLQHF. CDR3 sequence (DNA): TGTGCCAGCAGCTTGGGACTCGGGACGCTCCAGCATTTT.